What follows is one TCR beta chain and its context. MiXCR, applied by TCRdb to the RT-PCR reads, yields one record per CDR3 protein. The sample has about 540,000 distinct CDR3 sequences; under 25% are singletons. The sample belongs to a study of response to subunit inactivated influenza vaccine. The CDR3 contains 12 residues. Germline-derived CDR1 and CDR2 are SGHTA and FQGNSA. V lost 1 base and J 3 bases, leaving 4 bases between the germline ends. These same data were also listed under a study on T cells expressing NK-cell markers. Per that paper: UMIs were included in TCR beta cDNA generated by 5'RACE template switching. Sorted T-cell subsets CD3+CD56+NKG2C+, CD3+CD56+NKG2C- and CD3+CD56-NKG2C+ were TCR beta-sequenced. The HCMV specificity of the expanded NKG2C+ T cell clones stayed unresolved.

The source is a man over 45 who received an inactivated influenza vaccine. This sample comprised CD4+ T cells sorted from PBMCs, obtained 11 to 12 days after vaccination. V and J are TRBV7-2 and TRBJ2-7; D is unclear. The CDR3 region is CASSLEHYEQYF. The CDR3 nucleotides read TGTGCCAGCAGCTTAGAACACTACGAGCAGTACTTC. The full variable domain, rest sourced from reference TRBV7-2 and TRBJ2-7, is GAGVSQSPSNKVTEKGKDVELRCDPISGHTALYWYRQSLGQGLEFLIYFQGNSAPDKSGLPSDRFSAERTGGSVSTLTIQRTQQEDSAVYLCASSLEHYEQYFGPGTRLTVT.